This TCR beta chain was documented in a study of T cell clones after liver transplantation. The CDR3 has 13 amino acids. The V end was cut by 0 bases, the J end by 4 bases, with 7 bases between. Germline values: CDR1 SGDLS, CDR2 YYNGEE. As concerns this clone: Its antigen is not identified.

Regarding the study as a whole: The donor-reactive repertoire was only partly measurable in two subjects, lacking donor cells.

Repertoires were generated with immunoSEQ multiplex PCR, while TCRdb's copy carries only in-frame clones and drops some. Of under 85,000 clones in the sample, under 90% were seen once. The V gene is TRBV9, the J gene TRBJ1-1; D unclear. The receptor comes from a human patient who received a liver transplant. These T cells may partly come from the graft donor. The starting material was CD4+ T cells from blood, obtained 12 months after liver transplant. This CDR3 reads CASSVAGFTEAFF. CDR3 bases: TGTGCCAGCAGCGTAGCGGGGTTCACTGAAGCTTTCTTT.